The TCR beta chain under discussion was sequenced for a study of shared T cell receptors in the human thymus. V shed 3 bases and J 6 bases; nucleotides not matched to a gene: 5. CDR1 is KGHSH, CDR2 LQKENI, per germline. The CDR3 consists of 15 residues. Profiled with immunoSEQ multiplex PCR; TCRdb holds only in-frame clones, not every one. Here the sample spans hundreds of thousands of clones, 70% to 90% being singletons. A further study also used this sample, focusing on human thymus T cells.

The sequenced sample was thymocytes. This sequence joins TRBV18 and TRBJ1-2; TRBD1 matches at 12 bases. This receptor was taken from a boy under three years old with a congenital heart defect. The CDR3 sequence: CASSPRDRGRHGYTF. CDR3 DNA sequence: TGTGCCAGCTCACCTCGGGACAGGGGGCGCCATGGCTACACCTTC.